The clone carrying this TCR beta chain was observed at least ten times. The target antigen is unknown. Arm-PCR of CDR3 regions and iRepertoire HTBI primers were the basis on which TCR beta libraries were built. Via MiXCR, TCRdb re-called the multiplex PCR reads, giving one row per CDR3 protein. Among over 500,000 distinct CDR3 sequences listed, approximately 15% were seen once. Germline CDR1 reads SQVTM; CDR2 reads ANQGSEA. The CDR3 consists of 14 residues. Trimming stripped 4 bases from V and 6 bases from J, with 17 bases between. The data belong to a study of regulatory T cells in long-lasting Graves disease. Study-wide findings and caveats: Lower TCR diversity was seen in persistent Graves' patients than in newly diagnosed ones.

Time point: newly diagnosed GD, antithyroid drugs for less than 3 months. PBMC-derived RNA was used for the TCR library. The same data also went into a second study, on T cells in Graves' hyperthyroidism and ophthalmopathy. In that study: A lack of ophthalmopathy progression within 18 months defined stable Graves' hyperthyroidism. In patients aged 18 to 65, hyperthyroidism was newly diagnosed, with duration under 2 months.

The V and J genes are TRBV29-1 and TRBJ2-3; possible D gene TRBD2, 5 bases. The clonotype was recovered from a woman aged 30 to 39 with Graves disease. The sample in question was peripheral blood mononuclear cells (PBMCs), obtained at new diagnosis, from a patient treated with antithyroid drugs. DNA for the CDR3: TGCAGCGTTGGAGGGCTGGGCAGCAGCGATACGCAGTATTTT. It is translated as CSVGGLGSSDTQYF.